The clone carrying this TCR beta chain was observed a single time. As handled by the study authors: Amplification of reference gene primers provided the estimated nucleated cell counts. Clones were sequenced by immunoSEQ multiplex PCR, and TCRdb holds only the in-frame ones, with some missing. The V and J calls and clone size come from that table; D and trimming were worked out from the DNA. The profile shows approximately 230,000 clones, roughly 82% of them singletons. The length of the CDR3 is 14 residues. Trimming stripped 1 base from V and 4 bases from J, with 10 bases between. Germline V gene lookup returns CDR1 MNHNS and CDR2 SASEGT. These data are taken from a study of blood T cell repertoires in COVID-19. Study-wide context: Sites across the United States, Italy and Spain contributed samples from acute and convalescent COVID-19. PBMCs, B-cell-depleted T cells, or T cells provided the cDNA or gDNA that made up the material.

The clonotype comes from an elderly woman with active or convalescent COVID-19. The sample consisted of peripheral blood. V usage is TRBV6-1 and J usage is TRBJ1-2, with no clear D. For the CDR3, the DNA is TGTGCCAGCAGTGAAGTAGGCGGATCCTATGGCTACACCTTC. As protein: CASSEVGGSYGYTF.